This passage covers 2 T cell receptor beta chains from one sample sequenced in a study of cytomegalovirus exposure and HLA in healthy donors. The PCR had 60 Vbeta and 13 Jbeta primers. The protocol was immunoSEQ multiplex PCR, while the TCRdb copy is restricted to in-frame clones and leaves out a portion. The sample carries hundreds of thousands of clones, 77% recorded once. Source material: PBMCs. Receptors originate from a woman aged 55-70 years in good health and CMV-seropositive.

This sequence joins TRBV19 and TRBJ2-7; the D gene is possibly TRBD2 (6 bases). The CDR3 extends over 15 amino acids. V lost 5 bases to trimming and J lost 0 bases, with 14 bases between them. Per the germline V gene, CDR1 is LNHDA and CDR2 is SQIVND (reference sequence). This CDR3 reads CASSESSASSYEQYF. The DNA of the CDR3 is TGTGCCAGTAGTGAATCTAGCGCGTCCTCCTACGAGCAGTACTTC.

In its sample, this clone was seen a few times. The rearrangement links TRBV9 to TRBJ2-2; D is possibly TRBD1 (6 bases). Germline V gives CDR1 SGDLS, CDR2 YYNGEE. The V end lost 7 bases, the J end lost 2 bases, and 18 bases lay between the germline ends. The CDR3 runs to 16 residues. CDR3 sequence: CASGTSGTSNTGELFF. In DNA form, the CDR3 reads TGTGCCAGCGGCACCTCCGGGACAAGTAACACCGGGGAGCTGTTTTTT.